This TCR beta chain emerged from a study of T-cell reconstitution after alpha-beta-depleted transplantation in children. Trimming took off 4 bases at V and 2 bases at J, with 14 bases between the two ends. Germline loops: CDR1 SGDLS, CDR2 YYNGEE. The CDR3 covers 15 residues. The table lists this clonotype with many counts. Unique molecular identifiers featured in how the TCRbeta library was prepared. TCRdb itself ran the PCR reads through MiXCR, one entry per CDR3 protein. The sample lists 60,000 to 80,000 distinct CDR3 sequences; approximately 7.3% were seen once. This chain connects TRBV9 to TRBJ2-3; D gene uncertain. The material sequenced was PBMCs from the stem cell graft donor, taken from the stem cell graft. The origin of this receptor is a human donor who donated a stem cell graft to a child with acute lymphoblastic leukemia. The CDR3 here is CASSQFLDYTDTQYF. CDR3 DNA: TGTGCCAGCAGCCAGTTCCTAGATTACACAGATACGCAGTATTTT.